The 8 T cell receptor beta chains below all came from one sample that was sequenced in a study of coeliac disease. Sequencing used immunoSEQ multiplex PCR; TCRdb keeps in-frame clones, though not all of them. Of several thousand clones in the sample, 45% to 55% were seen once. The material sequenced was intraepithelial lymphocytes from the gut. The receptors stem from a woman aged 70-85 years with celiac disease.

This clone was recorded a few times. The J gene is TRBJ2-1, the V gene TRBV20-1, with a possible D match to TRBD2 (5 bases). The V gene lost 7 bases and the J gene lost 2 bases, with 6 bases spanning the gap. Per germline, CDR1 DFQATT and CDR2 SNEGSKA (reference sequence). The CDR3 has 11 residues. In DNA form, the CDR3 reads TGCAGTGGGGAGACCTACAATGAGCAGTTCTTC. Protein sequence: CSGETYNEQFF.

V is TRBV7-9 and J is TRBJ1-5; D is undetermined. V dropped 4 bases and J dropped 5 bases, with 12 bases sitting between them. Per germline, CDR1 SEHNR and CDR2 FQNEAQ (reference sequence). This CDR3 is 14 amino acids long. In DNA form, the CDR3 reads TGTGCCAGCAGCTCCCCCGGAGGGCATCAGCCCCAGCATTTT. This encodes CASSSPGGHQPQHF.

The chain carries TRBV6-9 and TRBJ1-5, with no clear D. The CDR3 is made up of 16 amino acids. CDR1 MNHGY and CDR2 SVAAGI come from the germline V gene. The germline V and J ends were trimmed by 3 bases and 2 bases, with 14 bases remaining between them. CDR3: CASSYSLPAGNQPQHF. The CDR3, as DNA: TGTGCCAGCAGTTACTCGTTACCGGCGGGCAATCAGCCCCAGCATTTT.

This clone was seen a few times. The CDR3 DNA reads TGTGCCAGCAGCCCAGCCGGGACAGGGGGCAATGAGCAGTTCTTC. This translates into CASSPAGTGGNEQFF. The V gene is TRBV13, the J gene TRBJ2-1; 11 bases are shared with TRBD1. Germline values: CDR1 PRHDT, CDR2 FYEKMQ (reference sequence). Trimming at V came to 5 bases and at J to 6 bases, leaving 6 bases not matched to a gene. The CDR3 has 15 amino acids.

A few counts support this clone. The genes are TRBV6-6 and TRBJ1-5; no clear D. The germline V and J ends were trimmed by 0 bases and 3 bases, with 6 bases remaining between them. This CDR3 contains 14 residues. Germline values: CDR1 MNHNY, CDR2 SVGAGI (reference sequence). CDR3 bases: TGTGCCAGCAGTTACTCGACACTCAATCAGCCCCAGCATTTT. It translates to CASSYSTLNQPQHF.

The chain combines TRBV5-5 with TRBJ1-5; D is perhaps TRBD1 (5 bases). The V gene lost 1 base and the J gene lost 2 bases, with 10 bases spanning the gap. In germline, CDR1 is SGHKS, CDR2 YYEKEE (reference sequence). This CDR3 has 15 residues. DNA of the CDR3: TGTGCCAGCAGCTTGTGGGGGGAAGGCAATCAGCCCCAGCATTTT. This gives the protein CASSLWGEGNQPQHF.

The gene calls are TRBV9 and TRBJ2-3; 9 bases fit TRBD1. Trimming at V came to 3 bases and at J to 2 bases, leaving 7 bases not matched to a gene. Germline V lookup: CDR1 SGDLS, CDR2 YYNGEE. The CDR3 extends over 16 amino acids. The DNA of the CDR3 is TGTGCCAGCAGCGGGGACAGGGCGGATTCCACAGATACGCAGTATTTT. It specifies CASSGDRADSTDTQYF.

The chain combines TRBV27 with TRBJ2-7, with 8 bases aligning to TRBD1. The CDR3 runs 14 residues. The trim removed 4 bases at V and 2 bases at J, leaving 4 bases unmatched. Per germline, CDR1 MNHEY and CDR2 SMNVEV (reference sequence). The CDR3 loop is CASSYRGATYEQYF. As DNA, the CDR3 is TGTGCCAGCAGTTACAGGGGGGCGACCTACGAGCAGTACTTC.